This T cell receptor (beta chain) appears in the sequencing data of a study of HIV-infected patients and healthy controls. The CDR3 spans 14 residues. Germline V gene lookup returns CDR1 SGHRS and CDR2 YFSETQ. V lost 4 bases and J lost 10, with 19 bases in between. Alpha and beta constant-region primers primed reverse transcription of about 0.5 ug RNA. Alpha and beta chain libraries were made separately by chain-specific third strand synthesis with multiplexing indices. All rearrangements within a chain used one primer pair; cDNA molecules carried barcodes. A 12-nucleotide barcode per molecule came from two concatenated random hexamers added pre-amplification. One entry per CDR3 protein results from TCRdb running MiXCR on the 5' RACE reads. This sample has nearly 9,500 distinct CDR3 sequences; around 5.4% occur once, and the top ten carry 7.7%. All unsorted peripheral T cells were captured because whole blood was used without fractionation.

By sample fraction, this clonotype is medium-sized (0.01 to 0.1%). The target antigen is unknown. The study's findings and limits: In healthy controls, MAIT alpha CDR3s were common; in HIV+ repertoires, severely depleted.

The genes are TRBV5-1 and TRBJ2-3, with D perhaps matching TRBD1 (5 bases). The TCR sequence derives from an adult in good health. The sample consisted of blood. CDR3 DNA: TGCGCCAGCAGCCCCGCAGGGCGTGAGTCGGCGCAGTATTTT. Its translation is CASSPAGRESAQYF.